What follows describes a single T cell receptor (beta chain). As yet, its antigen is unknown. This sample was taken from a study of response to subunit inactivated influenza vaccine. Overall study results and limits: Authors suggested seasonal influenza vaccinations each recruit few new T cells.

Via MiXCR, TCRdb re-called the RT-PCR reads, giving one row per CDR3 protein. The table shows about 500,000 distinct CDR3 sequences, with 16% occurring only once. The CDR3 sequence is 12 residues long. Per the germline V gene, CDR1 is SGHTA and CDR2 is FQGNSA. Deletions cut 4 bases from V and 7 bases from J, with 10 bases between. This sequence originates from a man aged 45 to 70 who received an inactivated influenza vaccine. Sequenced here: CD4+ T cells sorted from PBMCs, sampled around 25 months after vaccination. The V gene is TRBV7-2, the J gene TRBJ1-1, with D possibly matching TRBD1 (6 bases). The CDR3 DNA sequence: TGTGCCAGCAGCTCGACAGGTATTGAAGCTTTCTTT. This encodes CASSSTGIEAFF. Full variable domain (missing parts from reference TRBV7-2 and TRBJ1-1): GAGVSQSPSNKVTEKGKDVELRCDPISGHTALYWYRQSLGQGLEFLIYFQGNSAPDKSGLPSDRFSAERTGGSVSTLTIQRTQQEDSAVYLCASSSTGIEAFFGQGTRLTVV.